The 23 T cell receptor beta chains below come from one sample, sequenced in a study of CD8+CD57+ T cells in acquired aplastic anemia. Profiles of TCR beta VDJ and CDR3 were generated from a genomic DNA template. TCRdb ran MiXCR on the reads and lists one entry per CDR3 protein. The sample has about 260,000 distinct CDR3 sequences; approximately 80% are singletons. Sequenced patients had shown CD8+CD57+ cell expansion by flow cytometry. The sample taken for sequencing was sorted CD4+, CD8+, or CD8+CD57+ T cells (not recorded which) from PBMCs. The receptors originated from a human donor with aplastic anemia.

This rearrangement joins TRBV7-3 to TRBJ2-1; 10 bases fit TRBD2. With 3 bases clipped from V and 12 bases from J, the junction kept 14 bases outside the gene matches. Germline lookup yields CDR1 SGHTA and CDR2 FQGTGA. The CDR3 runs 16 residues. For the CDR3, the DNA is TGTGCCAGCAGCTTTTCAGGCAGCGGGGGGGGCGATGCGCAGTTCTTC. Residues: CASSFSGSGGGDAQFF.

The V call is TRBV7-8, the J call TRBJ1-2; D might be TRBD1 (6 bases). This CDR3 spans 15 amino acids. The V gene lost 4 bases and the J gene lost 14 bases, with 26 bases spanning the gap. The germline gives CDR1 SGHVS, CDR2 FQNEAQ. CDR3 amino acids: CASSSRLAGGLVDTF. The DNA for the CDR3 is TGTGCCAGCAGCTCCAGACTAGCGGGGGGCCTAGTCGATACCTTC.

As to this clonotype: Relative to the germline gene, one junction end is altered; a read error may explain this. The CDR3 region has the DNA TGTGCCAGCAGCTTCCCAAGAAGCTACGAGAGCGATGACCAGTTCTTC. Protein product: CASSFPRSYESDDQFF. The chain couples TRBV7-8 to TRBJ2-1; the D is unclear. The CDR3 totals 16 residues. From germline, CDR1 is SGHVS and CDR2 FQNEAQ.

This clonotype was detected a few times. The CDR3 coding sequence is TGTGCCAGCTGCGTCGGACGGTTGAACACTGAAGCTTTCTTT. This encodes CASCVGRLNTEAFF. This rearrangement joins TRBV2 to TRBJ1-1, with D hard to call. Germline-derived CDR1 and CDR2 are SNHLY and FYNNEI. V was shortened by 8 bases and J by 0 bases, with 13 bases between the two germline ends. The CDR3 sequence is 14 residues long.

In its sample, this clonotype was seen a few times. The genes are TRBV20-1 and TRBJ2-3; 8 bases are shared with TRBD2. With 3 bases clipped from V and 11 bases from J, the junction kept 13 bases outside the gene matches. The CDR3 extends over 14 amino acids. Per the germline V gene, CDR1 is DFQATT and CDR2 is SNEGSKA (reference sequence). CDR3 coding DNA: TGCAGTGCTAGCATCGGGAGGGCCCACAATGAGCAGTATTTT. It specifies CSASIGRAHNEQYF.

The V gene is TRBV4-3, the J gene TRBJ2-2, with 9 positions matching TRBD2. This CDR3 is 15 amino acids long. Germline assignment: CDR1 LGHNA and CDR2 YSLEER. V dropped 3 bases and J dropped 6; count of bases not matched to a gene: 5. The CDR3 here is CASSHPGGGAGELFF. In nucleotides, the CDR3 is TGCGCCAGCAGCCATCCTGGCGGGGGGGCCGGGGAGCTGTTTTTT.

Note on this clonotype: The DNA is left out, because the CDR3 cannot be placed on it with certainty; the CDR3 is given as TCRdb lists it. The chain combines TRBV9 with TRBJ2-3. The CDR3 length is 13 residues, termini included. The germline V gene has CDR1 SGDLS and CDR2 YYNGEE. The CDR3 here is CASSDSLDTQYFF.

About this clonotype itself: One end of the junction fails to match germline, which may point to a read error. The V and J genes are TRBV11-3 and TRBJ1-5, with unresolved D. The CDR3 loop spans 12 amino acids. CDR1 and CDR2 from the germline V gene are SGHNT and YENEEA. The CDR3 region is CASRLGGQAQHF. CDR3 DNA sequence: TGTGCCAGCAGATTAGGTGGTCAGGCCCAGCATTTT.

CDR3 coding DNA: TGTGCCAGCAGCTTAGAACACACAGGGAACACTGAAGCTTTCTTT. Residues: CASSLEHTGNTEAFF. The chain has TRBV5-8 and TRBJ1-1, with D tentatively TRBD1 (5 bases). The V and J ends lost 2 bases and 1 base respectively, with 12 bases between them. From germline, CDR1 is SGHTS and CDR2 YDEGEE. CDR3 length: 15 residues.

About this clonotype itself: It is unclear where the CDR3 begins or ends on the DNA, so no DNA is shown, and the CDR3 is as TCRdb lists it. The chain recombines TRBV7-3 with TRBJ2-3; the table's D call of TRBD2 was not tested on the DNA. Termini included, the CDR3 measures 12 amino acids. CDR1 and CDR2 (germline): SGHTA, FQGTGA. CDR3 amino acids: CASSVGGGTETF.

As for this clonotype: The CDR3 carries no conserved terminal phenylalanine or tryptophan, so it likely arises from a read error. This chain joins TRBV5-1 and TRBJ1-2; D remains ambiguous. The CDR3 loop spans 13 amino acids. The germline V gene has CDR1 SGHRS and CDR2 YFSETQ. The CDR3: CARSRFQDYGYTL. The CDR3 DNA reads as TGCGCCCGCAGCCGATTTCAGGACTATGGCTACACCCTC.

This chain uses TRBV7-9 with TRBJ1-1, with D tentatively TRBD1 (5 bases). Germline CDR1 is SEHNR and CDR2 is FQNEAQ (reference sequence). Trimming shortened V by 3 bases and J by 14 bases, and 25 bases separated the two germline ends. The CDR3 has 15 residues. DNA for the CDR3: TGTGCCAGCAGCTTTTCAAGAAGCGGGGGGGATGATGAGTTCTTT. This gives the protein CASSFSRSGGDDEFF.

This clonotype turned up a few times. At one end the junction does not follow the germline gene, possibly because of a read error. V gene TRBV7-7 combines with J gene TRBJ2-5; tentative D call: TRBD2 (7 bases). The CDR3 sequence is 18 residues long. Germline lookup yields CDR1 SSHAT and CDR2 FNYEAQ (reference sequence). CDR3: CASSPLALNTGTKETQYF. For the CDR3, the DNA is TGTGCTAGCAGCCCACTAGCGCTGAACACCGGGACAAAAGAGACCCAGTACTTC.

The rearrangement joins TRBV7-9 to TRBJ2-7; D is undetermined. Per the germline V gene, CDR1 is SEHNR and CDR2 is FQNEAQ (reference sequence). The CDR3 contains 15 residues. Trimming pared 4 bases from V and 10 bases from J, leaving 23 bases between. The CDR3 DNA reads TGTGCCAGCAGCTCCCCACTTACGCAGTCCTTCGACCAGTACTTC. It yields the protein CASSSPLTQSFDQYF.

The rearrangement joins TRBV11-3 to TRBJ1-5, with unresolved D. This CDR3 comprises 15 residues. V was clipped by 1 base and J by 2 bases, with 9 bases between them. The germline V gene has CDR1 SGHNT and CDR2 YENEEA. The CDR3: CASSLGRGRNQPQHF. The CDR3 DNA sequence: TGTGCCAGCAGCTTAGGCCGAGGCCGCAATCAGCCCCAGCATTTT.

In regard to this clonotype: Its ends do not fully match the called genes, so a read error is possible. The chain has TRBV5-4 and TRBJ2-3; TRBD2 might be the D (5 bases). This CDR3 is 14 amino acids long. In germline, CDR1 is SGHNT, CDR2 YYREEE (reference sequence). The CDR3 spells CASSLERDGHVYGF. The CDR3, as DNA: TGTGCCAGCAGCTTGGAGAGGGATGGGCACGTATATGGTTTT.

This clonotype was counted a single time. V and J are TRBV7-8 and TRBJ2-7, with D tentatively TRBD2 (6 bases). The CDR3 contains 14 residues. Germline loops: CDR1 SGHVS, CDR2 FQNEAQ. V shed 5 bases and J shed 3 bases, with 14 bases lying between them. CDR3 region: CASSQAGTVYEQYF. The CDR3 coding sequence is TGTGCCAGCAGCCAGGCGGGGACGGTCTACGAGCAGTACTTC.

The chain carries TRBV15 and TRBJ1-6, with 7 nucleotides matching TRBD1. V lost 0 bases, J lost 8 bases, and 4 bases stayed unmatched. CDR1 is LNHNV, CDR2 YYDKDF, per germline (reference sequence). The length of the CDR3 is 15 residues. The CDR3 loop is CATSRDKTGYSPLHF. CDR3 bases: TGTGCCACCAGCAGAGATAAGACAGGGTATTCACCCCTCCACTTT.

The chain employs TRBV9 and TRBJ1-2; D remains ambiguous. Looked up from germline, CDR1 is SGDLS and CDR2 is YYNGEE. The CDR3 has 11 amino acids. Trimming removed 4 bases from V and 4 bases from J, with 5 bases in between. The CDR3 bases are TGTGCCAGCAGCTCGGGCTATGGCTACACCTTC. Translated, it gives CASSSGYGYTF.

The CDR3 protein is CASSLRDKWNSPLHF. The CDR3 DNA sequence: TGTGCCAGCAGCTTACGGGACAAGTGGAATTCACCCCTCCACTTT. This chain connects TRBV5-4 to TRBJ1-6, with D maybe TRBD1 (6 bases). Germline V gene lookup returns CDR1 SGHNT and CDR2 YYREEE (reference sequence). Trimming cost V 2 bases and J 7 bases, with 13 bases left between them. The CDR3 runs 15 residues. Together with reference TRBV5-4 and TRBJ1-6, the CDR3 gives the full variable domain: ETGVTQSPTHLIKTRGQQVTLRCSSQSGHNTVSWYQQALGQGPQFIFQYYREEENGRGNFPPRFSGLQFPNYSSELNVNALELDDSALYLCASSLRDKWNSPLHFGNGTRLTVT.

About this clonotype itself: One end of the junction fails to match germline, which may point to a read error. CDR3 nucleotide sequence: TGTGCCAGCAGCTCACACCCCAGAGGCCTCTATGAATACACCTTT. Its translation is CASSSHPRGLYEYTF. The genes are TRBV9 and TRBJ1-1; D is uncertain. Germline V gene sequence: CDR1 SGDLS, CDR2 YYNGEE. The length of the CDR3 is 15 residues.

CDR3 sequence (DNA): TGTGCCACCAGCAGAGGGGGACAGGGAGACGAGACCCAGTACTTC. Amino acids: CATSRGGQGDETQYF. The V gene is TRBV15, the J gene TRBJ2-5, with 9 nucleotides matching TRBD1. CDR3 length: 15 amino acids. Per germline, CDR1 LNHNV and CDR2 YYDKDF (reference sequence). Germline trimming cut 1 base from V and 5 bases from J; bases unmatched to any gene: 5.

The chain has TRBV5-1 and TRBJ2-5; 10 nucleotides align to TRBD2. V was clipped by 0 bases and J by 1 base; unmatched bases: 6. There are 17 residues in the CDR3. Per the germline V gene, CDR1 is SGHRS and CDR2 is YFSETQ. The CDR3 loop reads CASSLVGSGRIQETQYF. CDR3 nucleotide sequence: TGCGCCAGCAGCTTGGTAGGTAGCGGGAGGATCCAAGAGACCCAGTACTTC.